A single sample is the source of the 21 T cell receptor beta chains below, sequenced in a study of blood T cell repertoires in COVID-19. Sequenced by immunoSEQ multiplex PCR; TCRdb stores in-frame clones only, minus some. Here the sample spans some 530,000 clones, approximately 91% being singletons. Sequencing was done on a sample of PBMCs or T cells enriched from blood (not recorded which). These TCRs come from a woman aged 60-75 years who had recovered from COVID-19.

V gene TRBV2 combines with J gene TRBJ1-6, with 11 bases lining up with TRBD1. The CDR3 totals 15 residues. The germline CDR1 and CDR2 sequences are SNHLY and FYNNEI. Unmatched junction bases numbered 4, after V lost 4 bases and J lost 8 bases. CDR3 region: CASSGDRGKDSPLHF. CDR3 DNA sequence: TGTGCCAGCAGTGGGGACAGGGGGAAGGATTCACCCCTCCACTTT. Full variable domain (remainder filled in from reference TRBV2 and TRBJ1-6): EPEVTQTPSHQVTQMGQEVILRCVPISNHLYFYWYRQILGQKVEFLVSFYNNEISEKSEIFDDQFSVERPDGSNFTLKIRSTKLEDSAMYFCASSGDRGKDSPLHFGNGTRLTVT.

This clone was recorded a few times. The CDR3 DNA follows: TGTGCCAGCAATATCGGACAGTTTAGCAATCAGCCCCAGCATTTT. Translating it yields CASNIGQFSNQPQHF. J is TRBJ1-5 and V is TRBV6-6; D perhaps matches TRBD1 (6 bases). V lost 7 bases to trimming and J lost 0 bases, with 13 bases between them. The V gene's germline CDR1 is MNHNY and CDR2 SVGAGI (reference sequence). The CDR3 length is 15 residues.

This clone was counted a few times. This chain joins TRBV7-6 and TRBJ2-6; the D is unclear. CDR1 is SGHVS, CDR2 FNYEAQ, per germline. Trimming pared 0 bases from V and 0 bases from J, leaving 9 bases between. This CDR3 is 17 amino acids long. The CDR3 is CASSLAGWSSGANVLTF. In nucleotides, the CDR3 is TGTGCCAGCAGCTTAGCTGGGTGGAGCTCTGGGGCCAACGTCCTGACTTTC.

The chain employs TRBV7-2 and TRBJ2-3; the match to TRBD2 covers 10 bases. The CDR3 totals 16 residues. After removal of 2 bases from V and 1 base from J, the junction contained 3 bases not matched to a gene. CDR1 is SGHTA, CDR2 FQGNSA, per germline. CDR3 residues: CASSLSLAGGTDTQYF. The CDR3 bases are TGTGCCAGCAGCTTATCCCTAGCGGGGGGCACAGATACGCAGTATTTT.

This clone has a handful of counts. V gene TRBV11-2 combines with J gene TRBJ1-6; D may be TRBD1 (6 bases). The CDR3 totals 14 residues. The germline CDR1 and CDR2 sequences are SGHAT and FQNNGV. Trimming removed 5 bases from V and 9 bases from J, with 14 bases in between. The CDR3 loop reads CASSLLRGGSPLHF. CDR3 DNA: TGTGCCAGCAGCCTCCTCAGGGGTGGTTCACCCCTCCACTTT.

This clone was observed once. V and J are TRBV5-8 and TRBJ2-4, with a possible D match to TRBD1 (6 bases). The CDR3 totals 17 residues. V lost 1 base to trimming and J lost 0 bases, with 14 bases between them. CDR1 is SGHTS and CDR2 is YDEGEE in the germline V gene. CDR3 DNA: TGTGCCAGCAGCTTGACTAACAGGGCCGTAGCCAAAAACATTCAGTACTTC. As protein: CASSLTNRAVAKNIQYF.

The chain joins TRBV12-3 or TRBV12-4 to TRBJ1-1; D possibly corresponds to TRBD1 (6 bases). The CDR3 has 11 residues. Trimming removed 7 bases at V and 11 bases at J, with 14 bases between. The CDR3 reads CASTARDKAFF. The CDR3 region has the DNA TGTGCCAGCACTGCCCGGGACAAGGCTTTCTTT.

The chain uses TRBV5-1 and TRBJ2-3; the D gene is possibly TRBD1 (5 bases). V lost 2 bases to trimming and J lost 0 bases, with 13 bases between them. There are 16 residues in the CDR3. CDR1 and CDR2 (germline): SGHRS, YFSETQ. The CDR3 here is CASSLPTATSTDTQYF. For the CDR3, the DNA is TGCGCCAGCAGCTTACCGACAGCTACTAGCACAGATACGCAGTATTTT.

For the CDR3, the DNA is TGTGCCAGCAGCATCGGGACAGCGCGGAACACCGGGGAGCTGTTTTTT. It yields the protein CASSIGTARNTGELFF. This chain uses TRBV9 with TRBJ2-2; 7 bases line up with TRBD1. This CDR3 has 16 amino acids. CDR1 and CDR2 (germline): SGDLS, YYNGEE. Unmatched junction bases numbered 7, after V lost 4 bases and J lost 1 base.

The sample holds one count of this clone. This chain connects TRBV7-8 to TRBJ1-5; 8 bases line up with TRBD1. The CDR3 has 17 amino acids. The V gene's germline CDR1 is SGHVS and CDR2 FQNEAQ. After removal of 4 bases from V and 2 bases from J, the junction contained 10 bases not matched to a gene. CDR3 region: CASSSGQGRVGNQPQHF. In nucleotides, the CDR3 is TGTGCCAGCAGCTCCGGACAGGGAAGGGTTGGCAATCAGCCCCAGCATTTT.

The chain carries TRBV3-1 (or the pseudogene TRBV3-2) and TRBJ1-5, with 7 bases that match TRBD1. CDR1 is LGHDT, CDR2 YNNKEL, per germline (reference sequence). The CDR3 consists of 15 residues. V lost 6 bases and J lost 0; bases outside the gene matches: 5. CDR3 nucleotides: TGTGCCAGCAGTTTCGGGACAGATAGCAATCAGCCCCAGCATTTT. This codes for CASSFGTDSNQPQHF.

The V and J genes are TRBV6-1 and TRBJ2-7; the D is unclear. V was trimmed by 1 base and J by 0 bases, leaving 10 bases between them. Germline loops: CDR1 MNHNS, CDR2 SASEGT. There are 15 residues in the CDR3. The CDR3 nucleotides are TGTGCCAGCAGTGAAGGATGGTTGAGCTCCTACGAGCAGTACTTC. This codes for CASSEGWLSSYEQYF.

J is TRBJ1-1 and V is TRBV29-1; D remains unclear. CDR1 and CDR2 (germline): SQVTM, ANQGSEA. This CDR3 contains 11 residues. The V end lost 2 bases, the J end lost 11 bases, and 12 bases lay between the germline ends. CDR3 protein: CSVELGREAFF. The DNA of the CDR3 is TGCAGCGTTGAACTAGGGAGGGAGGCTTTCTTT.

The rearrangement uses TRBV6-6 and TRBJ2-3; the match to TRBD2 covers 9 bases. V was pared by 5 bases and J by 1 base, with 4 bases of the junction left unmatched. This CDR3 is built from 15 residues. Germline V gene sequence: CDR1 MNHNY, CDR2 SVGAGI (reference sequence). The CDR3 bases are TGTGCCAGCAGTCGCCAGCGGGGGGGCACAGATACGCAGTATTTT. Translating it yields CASSRQRGGTDTQYF.

The chain recombines TRBV6-5 with TRBJ2-4; D gene unclear. Germline V lookup: CDR1 MNHEY, CDR2 SVGAGI. The CDR3 sequence is 13 residues long. In DNA, the CDR3 is TGTCCCGATCCGATACTAGCCAAAAACATTCAGTACTTC. It translates to CPDPILAKNIQYF.

This clone was picked up one time. This chain joins TRBV5-1 and TRBJ2-3; 7 bases agree with TRBD1. Germline CDR1 is SGHRS and CDR2 is YFSETQ. CDR3 length equals 15 residues. The V and J ends lost 5 bases and 2 bases, in that order; junction bases with no gene match: 8. CDR3 DNA sequence: TGCGCCAGCAGACCGGACAGGATCCTCACAGATACGCAGTATTTT. Encoded protein: CASRPDRILTDTQYF.

Only a few counts were recorded for this clone. The gene calls are TRBV4-1 and TRBJ1-6, with D possibly being TRBD1 (6 bases). Germline-derived CDR1 and CDR2 are MGHRA and YSYEKL. CDR3 length: 19 amino acids. The germline V and J ends were trimmed by 4 bases and 0 bases, with 19 bases remaining between them. CDR3 sequence (DNA): TGCGCCAGCAGCCGTTCGGACAGTTGGGGACGCTCCTATAATTCACCCCTCCACTTT. Its translation: CASSRSDSWGRSYNSPLHF.

The rearrangement joins TRBV2 to TRBJ2-2, with D perhaps matching TRBD1 (5 bases). V lost 7 bases, J lost 6 bases, and 15 bases lay in between. Germline assignment: CDR1 SNHLY and CDR2 FYNNEI. The CDR3 runs to 14 residues. CDR3 sequence (DNA): TGTGCCAGCACCATAGAACAGGCCTCCGGGGAGCTGTTTTTT. Its protein product is CASTIEQASGELFF.

The V and J genes are TRBV12-5 and TRBJ1-6; D is possibly TRBD1 (5 bases). Germline values: CDR1 LGHNT, CDR2 FRNRAP. This CDR3 spans 18 amino acids. Between the trimmed V and J ends, which lost 2 bases and 1 base, there was a span of 15 bases. CDR3: CASGLRQGLGSYNSPLHF. The CDR3 DNA sequence: TGTGCTAGTGGTTTGAGGCAGGGCCTAGGGTCCTATAATTCACCCCTCCACTTT.

The chain recombines TRBV28 with TRBJ2-5; D is unclear. Germline loops: CDR1 MDHEN, CDR2 SYDVKM. The length of the CDR3 is 12 residues. Trimming took 1 base from V and 5 from J, leaving 5 bases between them. CDR3 sequence (DNA): TGTGCCAGCAGTTTATCTCCGGAGACCCAGTACTTC. This translates into CASSLSPETQYF.

The chain couples TRBV3-1 (or the pseudogene TRBV3-2) to TRBJ2-7, with D possibly TRBD1 on 5 matching bases. With 2 bases removed from V and 10 bases from J, the gap between germline ends came to 18 bases. The V gene's germline CDR1 is LGHDT and CDR2 YNNKEL (reference sequence). The CDR3 length is 14 residues. For the CDR3, the DNA is TGTGCCAGCAGCCAATCGGACACCGCAGGCACACAGTACTTC. Its protein product is CASSQSDTAGTQYF.